These 16 T cell receptor beta chains share one sample of origin, sequenced in a study of cytomegalovirus exposure and HLA in healthy donors. The study ran its PCR with 60 Vbeta and 13 Jbeta primers. Assay used: immunoSEQ multiplex PCR; TCRdb lists only in-frame clones, some missing. The sample records some 140,000 clones, roughly 80% being singletons. Input material: PBMCs. Every receptor here comes from a woman in her thirties or forties in good health and CMV-seronegative.

This chain uses TRBV4-1 with TRBJ1-4; 8 positions agree with TRBD1. CDR1 is MGHRA, CDR2 YSYEKL, per germline. With 0 bases clipped from V and 12 bases from J, the junction kept 9 bases outside the gene matches. This CDR3 has 15 residues. CDR3 in DNA: TGCGCCAGCAGCCAAGATTCAACAGGGGGAAGGGAACTGTTTTTT. This sequence encodes CASSQDSTGGRELFF.

The chain combines TRBV11-2 with TRBJ2-7; TRBD2 matches at 9 bases. Germline values: CDR1 SGHAT, CDR2 FQNNGV. J gave up 7 bases and V 6 bases, and 10 bases lay outside the gene matches. The CDR3 runs 14 residues. The CDR3 bases are TGTGCCAGCAGTCAACCCGGACTAGCGCGTGAGCAGTACTTC. The encoded protein is CASSQPGLAREQYF.

The chain joins TRBV5-4 to TRBJ2-3; 7 bases are shared with TRBD1. The CDR3 length is 13 residues. CDR1 and CDR2 from the germline V gene are SGHNT and YYREEE (reference sequence). With 4 bases clipped from V and 6 bases from J, the junction kept 5 bases outside the gene matches. Written as DNA, the CDR3 is TGTGCCAGCAGCCCGAAAGGGGGCGATACGCAGTATTTT. Protein: CASSPKGGDTQYF.

The sample holds many counts of this clone. The chain is built from TRBV6-1 and TRBJ2-1, with 8 bases matching TRBD2. The V gene end was trimmed by 0 bases and the J gene end by 8 bases; junction bases not matched to a gene: 9. The CDR3 consists of 16 residues. Germline CDR1 MNHNS, CDR2 SASEGT. The CDR3 region has the DNA TGTGCCAGCAGTGAAGCGTTGGCGGGAGGCGGGGATGAGCAGTTCTTC. It yields the protein CASSEALAGGGDEQFF.

The rearrangement joins TRBV10-1 to TRBJ2-7; no firm D call. In germline, CDR1 is WNHNN, CDR2 SYGVQD (reference sequence). The CDR3 runs 17 residues. V was shortened by 2 bases and J by 4 bases, with 21 bases between the two germline ends. The CDR3 reads CASSETELALTSYEQYF. Written as DNA, the CDR3 is TGCGCCAGCAGTGAGACAGAACTGGCCCTCACCTCTTACGAGCAGTACTTC.

In its sample, this clone is medium-sized. The rearrangement links TRBV6-1 to TRBJ2-7; a weak D match, TRBD2 (5 bases). Trimming took 6 bases from V and 5 from J, leaving 17 bases between them. This CDR3 contains 14 residues. Per germline, CDR1 MNHNS and CDR2 SASEGT. In DNA form, the CDR3 reads TGTGCCAGCAGGGAACTAGTTTCCATGGACGAGCAGTACTTC. This translates into CASRELVSMDEQYF.

This clone was found a few times. The rearrangement joins TRBV6-1 to TRBJ2-1, with 15 bases aligning to TRBD2. Trimming took 9 bases from V and 12 from J; bases not matched to a gene: 12. The CDR3 loop spans 15 amino acids. Germline V CDR1 and CDR2: MNHNS, SASEGT. The CDR3 region is CASVTPGLAGGGQFF. The CDR3 bases are TGTGCCAGTGTTACACCGGGACTAGCGGGGGGCGGGCAGTTCTTC.

This sequence joins TRBV7-6 and TRBJ1-1; D gene unclear. V lost 4 bases to trimming and J lost 7 bases, with 7 bases between them. The germline V gene has CDR1 SGHVS and CDR2 FNYEAQ. This CDR3 spans 11 amino acids. CDR3 sequence (DNA): TGTGCCAGCAGCTCTCTTATTGAAGCTTTCTTT. It is translated as CASSSLIEAFF.

V is TRBV5-1 and J is TRBJ1-3; D is perhaps TRBD1 (5 bases). V gave up 4 bases and J gave up 0 bases, with 11 bases separating them. CDR1 is SGHRS, CDR2 YFSETQ, per germline. This CDR3 is 15 amino acids long. The CDR3 spells CASSTGLHSGNTIYF. Written as DNA, the CDR3 is TGCGCCAGCAGCACGGGACTCCACTCTGGAAACACCATATATTTT. The entire variable domain, with the rest obtained from reference TRBV5-1 and TRBJ1-3, is as follows: KAGVTQTPRYLIKTRGQQVTLSCSPISGHRSVSWYQQTPGQGLQFLFEYFSETQRNKGNFPGRFSGRQFSNSRSEMNVSTLELGDSALYLCASSTGLHSGNTIYFGEGSWLTVV.

The rearrangement uses TRBV19 and TRBJ2-1; 9 bases are a match to TRBD2. The CDR3 totals 16 residues. Germline lookup yields CDR1 LNHDA and CDR2 SQIVND (reference sequence). V lost 3 bases and J lost 6; bases outside the gene matches: 9. The CDR3, as DNA: TGTGCCAGTAGTATTTTTCGAGCGGGGGGTTCCAATGAGCAGTTCTTC. It specifies CASSIFRAGGSNEQFF. Looking up the rest from reference TRBV19 and TRBJ2-1 gives the full variable domain: DGGITQSPKYLFRKEGQNVTLSCEQNLNHDAMYWYRQDPGQGLRLIYYSQIVNDFQKGDIAEGYSVSREKKESFPLTVTSAQKNPTAFYLCASSIFRAGGSNEQFFGPGTRLTVL.

The chain has TRBV2 and TRBJ1-1; D is uncertain. Trimming left V 1 base short and J 6 bases short, with 6 bases between. Germline CDR1 SNHLY, CDR2 FYNNEI. The CDR3 has 12 amino acids. CDR3 protein: CASSEGRAEAFF. The DNA of the CDR3 is TGTGCCAGCAGTGAAGGGAGGGCTGAAGCTTTCTTT.

V gene TRBV29-1 combines with J gene TRBJ1-2, with D unresolved. Germline V gene data show CDR1 as SQVTM and CDR2 as ANQGSEA. This CDR3 comprises 15 residues. V lost 2 bases and J lost 3, with 16 bases in between. For the CDR3, the DNA is TGCAGCGTTGAAACCCTGCGCGGGCAGGACTATGGCTACACCTTC. The encoded protein is CSVETLRGQDYGYTF.

In this sample, this clone turned up a few times. This chain links TRBV6-6 with TRBJ1-5; D is undetermined. In germline, CDR1 is MNHNY, CDR2 SVGAGI (reference sequence). The CDR3 runs 16 residues. V lost 4 bases to trimming and J lost 3 bases, with 16 bases between them. CDR3 in DNA: TGTGCCAGCAGTTTAGGGATTTTAGCGACCAATCAGCCCCAGCATTTT. Amino acid sequence: CASSLGILATNQPQHF.

This chain joins TRBV18 and TRBJ2-6; D not resolved. The germline V and J ends were trimmed by 3 bases and 0 bases, with 6 bases remaining between them. The CDR3 totals 15 residues. Germline V lookup: CDR1 KGHSH, CDR2 LQKENI. Here the CDR3 DNA reads TGTGCCAGCTCACCCGAGCCCTCTGGGGCCAACGTCCTGACTTTC. It is translated as CASSPEPSGANVLTF.

This clone came up a few times. The chain has TRBV6-6 and TRBJ1-5, with D maybe TRBD1 (5 bases). CDR1 and CDR2 from the germline V gene are MNHNY and SVGAGI (reference sequence). This CDR3 has 15 amino acids. Trimming pared 4 bases from V and 0 bases from J, leaving 10 bases between. As DNA, the CDR3 is TGTGCCAGCAGTTCTAGACAGATTAGCAATCAGCCCCAGCATTTT. Its protein product is CASSSRQISNQPQHF.

The rearrangement links TRBV28 to TRBJ2-5; the match to TRBD1 covers 9 bases. Trimming cost V 5 bases and J 5 bases; bases outside gene matches: 9. Germline V CDR1 and CDR2: MDHEN, SYDVKM. CDR3 length: 15 residues. The chain's CDR3 is CASSAPGQGGETQYF. The CDR3 nucleotides are TGTGCCAGCAGTGCACCGGGACAGGGTGGGGAGACCCAGTACTTC.